This entry lists 16 T cell receptor beta chains sequenced from one sample in a study of cytomegalovirus exposure and HLA in healthy donors. PCR primers comprised 60 Vbeta and 13 Jbeta primers. The method was immunoSEQ multiplex PCR; TCRdb's version includes in-frame clones alone and lacks a portion of them. This sample has some 130,000 clones, with about 68% found just once. The source material was PBMCs. The receptors originated from a human donor in good health.

This clone appeared a single time. The chain joins TRBV7-3 to TRBJ2-3; a weak D match, TRBD2 (6 bases). Germline V gene sequence: CDR1 SGHTA, CDR2 FQGTGA. The CDR3 has 18 amino acids. The V end was cut by 5 bases, the J end by 0 bases, with 21 bases between. Here the CDR3 reads CASSLGSSGTLSTDTQYF. The CDR3 DNA reads as TGTGCCAGCAGCCTGGGGAGTAGCGGAACACTTAGCACAGATACGCAGTATTTT.

The V gene is TRBV4-1, the J gene TRBJ2-7; the match to TRBD2 covers 8 bases. Germline V lookup: CDR1 MGHRA, CDR2 YSYEKL. V shed 4 bases, J shed 0 bases, and the junction held 8 bases outside the gene matches. This CDR3 has 16 residues. Written as DNA, the CDR3 is TGCGCCAGCAGCCTGACGGGGGGGTCTAGCTCCTACGAGCAGTACTTC. Translation gives CASSLTGGSSSYEQYF.

The chain is built from TRBV5-1 and TRBJ2-5; 7 bases line up with TRBD1. The CDR3 loop spans 15 amino acids. After removal of 4 bases from V and 9 bases from J, the junction contained 15 bases not matched to a gene. Germline V CDR1 and CDR2: SGHRS, YFSETQ. Written as DNA, the CDR3 is TGCGCCAGCAGCCAAACGGGACAGCCCGAAGGGGCCCAGTACTTC. This encodes CASSQTGQPEGAQYF. Full variable domain (missing parts from reference TRBV5-1 and TRBJ2-5): KAGVTQTPRYLIKTRGQQVTLSCSPISGHRSVSWYQQTPGQGLQFLFEYFSETQRNKGNFPGRFSGRQFSNSRSEMNVSTLELGDSALYLCASSQTGQPEGAQYFGPGTRLLVL.

This chain links TRBV18 with TRBJ2-5, with TRBD1 matching 8 bases. CDR1 KGHSH and CDR2 LQKENI come from the germline V gene. The CDR3 sequence is 12 residues long. Trimming cost V 2 bases and J 8 bases; bases outside gene matches: 1. The CDR3 loop is CASSPDRGTQYF. The CDR3 coding sequence is TGTGCCAGCTCACCAGACAGGGGCACCCAGTACTTC.

The chain couples TRBV5-1 to TRBJ2-5; TRBD2 agrees at 12 bases. V was pared by 4 bases and J by 5 bases, with 0 bases of the junction left unmatched. The CDR3 consists of 13 residues. Germline V CDR1 and CDR2: SGHRS, YFSETQ. The CDR3 sequence is CASSLAGGETQYF. In DNA, the CDR3 is TGCGCCAGCAGCCTAGCGGGAGGGGAGACCCAGTACTTC. The full variable domain, completed using reference TRBV5-1 and TRBJ2-5, is KAGVTQTPRYLIKTRGQQVTLSCSPISGHRSVSWYQQTPGQGLQFLFEYFSETQRNKGNFPGRFSGRQFSNSRSEMNVSTLELGDSALYLCASSLAGGETQYFGPGTRLLVL.

The rearrangement uses TRBV7-4 and TRBJ1-2; a weak D match, TRBD1 (5 bases). The CDR3 contains 18 residues. The ends were cut back, 1 base at V and 0 bases at J, with 18 bases in the middle. Germline V gene lookup returns CDR1 SGHVT and CDR2 SQSDAQ. In nucleotides, the CDR3 is TGTGCCAGCAGCTTAGAGGACACGCATCAGCAAGCTAACTATGGCTACACCTTC. Amino acids: CASSLEDTHQQANYGYTF.

This clone was seen a few times. This chain links TRBV7-6 with TRBJ2-6; a weak D match, TRBD1 (6 bases). V was cut by 5 bases and J by 2 bases, with 16 bases left in between. Germline CDR1 and CDR2: SGHVS and FNYEAQ. The CDR3 loop spans 17 amino acids. This CDR3 reads CASSIKQGSAGANVLTF. CDR3 nucleotides: TGTGCCAGCAGCATCAAACAGGGTTCCGCTGGGGCCAACGTCCTGACTTTC.

This clone was observed a few times. V usage is TRBV11-2 and J usage is TRBJ2-7; 7 nucleotides align to TRBD1. The CDR3 sequence is 16 residues long. V lost 5 bases, J lost 9 bases, and 19 bases stayed unmatched. Germline values: CDR1 SGHAT, CDR2 FQNNGV. This CDR3 reads CASSPLLGTDPTGQYF. The CDR3 DNA reads as TGTGCCAGCAGCCCCCTATTGGGGACAGACCCGACTGGGCAGTACTTC. The complete variable domain, with remaining parts taken from reference TRBV11-2 and TRBJ2-7, reads EAGVAQSPRYKIIEKRQSVAFWCNPISGHATLYWYQQILGQGPKLLIQFQNNGVVDDSQLPKDRFSAERLKGVDSTLKIQPAKLEDSAVYLCASSPLLGTDPTGQYFGPGTRLTVT.

The rearrangement joins TRBV10-3 to TRBJ2-3; 9 bases line up with TRBD2. Germline V gene lookup returns CDR1 ENHRY and CDR2 SYGVKD. The CDR3 consists of 16 residues. Trimming at V came to 0 bases and at J to 6 bases, leaving 7 bases not matched to a gene. CDR3 amino acids: CAISESTSGGMDTQYF. The CDR3 DNA follows: TGTGCCATCAGTGAGTCGACTAGCGGAGGGATGGATACGCAGTATTTT.

A single count supports this clone. The chain joins TRBV5-1 to TRBJ1-2, with a possible D match to TRBD1 (6 bases). CDR3 length: 14 amino acids. Trimming cost V 4 bases and J 4 bases, with 14 bases left between them. The germline gives CDR1 SGHRS, CDR2 YFSETQ. The CDR3 is CASSNLQGAYGYTF. In nucleotides, the CDR3 is TGCGCCAGCAGCAACCTACAGGGCGCCTATGGCTACACCTTC.

The chain recombines TRBV4-3 with TRBJ2-7; D not certain. The CDR3 spans 14 residues. Trimming shortened V by 0 bases and J by 6 bases, and 12 bases separated the two germline ends. Germline values: CDR1 LGHNA, CDR2 YSLEER. The CDR3 nucleotides read TGCGCCAGCAGCCAAGATTACGCGCCCGGCGAGCAGTACTTC. This codes for CASSQDYAPGEQYF.

The chain carries TRBV27 and TRBJ2-3; TRBD2 agrees at 8 bases. The V segment lost 8 bases and the J segment 5 bases; nucleotides outside the gene matches: 15. Germline V CDR1 and CDR2: MNHEY, SMNVEV (reference sequence). This CDR3 contains 16 residues. The CDR3 reads CASAPAGGGKRDTQYF. In DNA form, the CDR3 reads TGTGCCAGCGCCCCTGCCGGGGGGGGAAAAAGAGATACGCAGTATTTT.

The genes are TRBV6-6 and TRBJ1-2, with D possibly matching TRBD1 (6 bases). There are 13 residues in the CDR3. The ends were cut back, 8 bases at V and 3 bases at J, with 13 bases in the middle. CDR1 is MNHNY and CDR2 is SVGAGI in the germline V gene (reference sequence). CDR3 sequence reads: CASQQGLDYGYTF. The DNA for the CDR3 is TGTGCCAGCCAACAGGGTCTCGACTATGGCTACACCTTC.

The count of this clone is one. The chain uses TRBV5-1 and TRBJ1-2; D is possibly TRBD1 (6 bases). Trimming stripped 4 bases from V and 2 bases from J, with 15 bases between. The CDR3 sequence is 15 residues long. Germline V gene sequence: CDR1 SGHRS, CDR2 YFSETQ. For the CDR3, the DNA is TGCGCCAGCAGCCTTGCCGGGGGGGGCAACTATGGCTACACCTTC. It encodes CASSLAGGGNYGYTF.

The gene calls are TRBV27 and TRBJ2-5, with TRBD2 matching 10 bases. The CDR3 has 15 amino acids. In germline, CDR1 is MNHEY, CDR2 SMNVEV (reference sequence). V lost 3 bases, J lost 3 bases, and 4 bases stayed unmatched. The DNA of the CDR3 is TGTGCCAGCAGTTTTTGGACTAGCGGAAAAGAGACCCAGTACTTC. Its translation is CASSFWTSGKETQYF.

The chain uses TRBV6-1 and TRBJ2-1; 10 positions match TRBD2. CDR1 is MNHNS, CDR2 SASEGT, per germline. The CDR3 covers 15 residues. Trimming cost V 7 bases and J 6 bases; bases outside gene matches: 9. CDR3 nucleotides: TGTGCCAGCACCCGTCTAGCGGGAGTGGGCAATGAGCAGTTCTTC. As protein: CASTRLAGVGNEQFF.